This TCR beta chain was captured by sequencing in a study of Graves' ophthalmopathy and Graves' hyperthyroidism. Scientists amplified the TCR beta CDR3 regions from RNA transcripts. Second-round multiplex PCR followed a first-round RT-PCR using HTBI primers. TCRdb analysed the multiplex PCR reads with MiXCR anew, one entry per CDR3 protein. The top ten hold less than 55% of the sample, which has about 740,000 distinct CDR3 sequences, 40% seen once. J gave up 1 base and V 2 bases, and 4 bases lay outside the gene matches. Germline-derived CDR1 and CDR2 are SGHTA and FQGNSA. The CDR3 loop spans 15 amino acids. Only a few counts were recorded for this clonotype.

The sample taken for sequencing was peripheral blood. This receptor was taken from an adult man with Graves' ophthalmopathy. The rearrangement uses TRBV7-2 and TRBJ2-5; 7 bases map to TRBD2. CDR3 sequence (DNA): TGTGCCAGCAGCTTACCGGGGGGACGCCAAGAGACCCAGTACTTC. It encodes CASSLPGGRQETQYF.